Presented here are 19 T cell receptor beta chains from one specimen sequenced in a study of vaccination effects on CD4 cells after COVID-19. The antigens of these receptors remain unknown. ViraFEST expansion of antigen-specific CD4+ T cells with viral peptide pools preceded sequencing. Isolation of CD4+ T cells took place after ten to eleven days of culture. Vaccine recipients, nucleocapsid antibody negative, had no prior SARS-CoV-2 infection. Profiling relied on immunoSEQ multiplex PCR, and the TCRdb table lists in-frame clones only, not all of them. The sample carries 71,000 or so clones, approximately 70% recorded once. The starting material was CD4+ T cells from PBMCs cultured with HCoV-OC43 spike peptides, obtained before COVID-19 vaccination. This sample's subset: HCoV-OC43 spike overlapping peptide pool stimulation. The receptors derive from a human donor who received a COVID-19 vaccine.

The rearrangement uses TRBV9 and TRBJ1-4; no definite D call. The CDR3 covers 15 residues. With 4 bases removed from V and 7 bases from J, the gap between germline ends came to 17 bases. The germline gives CDR1 SGDLS, CDR2 YYNGEE. CDR3 nucleotides: TGTGCCAGCAGCCTCAGTCCGGGCTCCGCTGAAAAACTGTTTTTT. This encodes CASSLSPGSAEKLFF.

This clone was counted only a few times. The CDR3 coding sequence is TGTGCCAGCAGCTCTTTTCGACAGGGGGCGGGCGGCTACACCTTC. This encodes CASSSFRQGAGGYTF. This sequence joins TRBV2 and TRBJ1-2; the match to TRBD1 covers 10 bases. The germline gives CDR1 SNHLY, CDR2 FYNNEI. The CDR3 has 15 residues. Unmatched junction bases numbered 12, after V lost 6 bases and J lost 8 bases.

The rearrangement joins TRBV24-1 to TRBJ1-3, with TRBD1 identical over 7 bases. This CDR3 comprises 15 residues. The junction had 6 bases not matched to a gene; V was cut back by 4 bases and J by 4 bases. Germline assignment: CDR1 KGHDR and CDR2 SFDVKD. CDR3 region: CATSDPGTEGNTIYF. CDR3 nucleotides: TGTGCCACCAGTGACCCCGGGACAGAAGGAAACACCATATATTTT.

The chain links TRBV27 to TRBJ1-5; TRBD1 might be the D (5 bases). This CDR3 is built from 14 residues. The V and J ends lost 5 bases and 4 bases respectively, with 12 bases between them. Germline CDR1 MNHEY, CDR2 SMNVEV (reference sequence). CDR3 sequence (DNA): TGTGCCAGCAGTCCCCGGGACGGTAATCAGCCCCAGCATTTT. Translating gives CASSPRDGNQPQHF.

V is TRBV5-1 and J is TRBJ2-6; 8 bases fit TRBD2. The CDR3 runs 13 residues. V was pared by 4 bases and J by 14 bases, with 8 bases of the junction left unmatched. The germline V gene has CDR1 SGHRS and CDR2 YFSETQ. CDR3 nucleotides: TGCGCCAGCAGCCCCGGGGGGGTGTCCATCCTGACTTTC. This encodes CASSPGGVSILTF.

This clone was found once. The rearrangement joins TRBV19 to TRBJ1-1; a weak D match, TRBD1 (6 bases). This CDR3 comprises 14 residues. Looked up from germline, CDR1 is LNHDA and CDR2 is SQIVND (reference sequence). V lost 3 bases, J lost 1 base, and 9 bases lay in between. The CDR3 sequence is CASSIGGTNTEAFF. DNA of the CDR3: TGTGCCAGTAGTATCGGGGGCACGAACACTGAAGCTTTCTTT.

The chain uses TRBV28 and TRBJ1-5; D is perhaps TRBD1 (5 bases). The CDR3 loop spans 14 amino acids. Deletions cut 7 bases from V and 6 bases from J, with 16 bases between. Per the germline V gene, CDR1 is MDHEN and CDR2 is SYDVKM. The CDR3 DNA reads as TGTGCCAGCAAGGGAGGGCAGGGCGGTCAGCCCCAGCATTTT. Its translation is CASKGGQGGQPQHF.

CDR3 amino acids: CASSQVSGVVTEAFF. CDR3 in DNA: TGTGCCAGCAGCCAAGTGAGCGGCGTGGTCACTGAAGCTTTCTTT. The chain joins TRBV14 to TRBJ1-1; no clear D. The CDR3 has 15 amino acids. The germline V gene encodes CDR1 SGHDN and CDR2 FVKESK. V was cut by 1 base and J by 4 bases, with 13 bases left in between.

V is TRBV4-1 and J is TRBJ1-5, with D possibly being TRBD1 (5 bases). The CDR3 is 17 residues long. Germline V gene lookup returns CDR1 MGHRA and CDR2 YSYEKL. The ends were cut back, 0 bases at V and 2 bases at J, with 14 bases in the middle. The CDR3 sequence: CASSQDLRDRGNQPQHF. The CDR3 DNA is TGCGCCAGCAGCCAAGATCTGCGAGACAGAGGCAATCAGCCCCAGCATTTT.

The chain carries TRBV30 and TRBJ1-5; perhaps TRBD1 as D (6 bases). CDR1 is GTSNPN, CDR2 SVGIG, per germline (reference sequence). V was cut by 3 bases and J by 7 bases, with 22 bases left in between. The CDR3 is 16 residues long. The CDR3 coding sequence is TGTGCCTGGAGCGAAGGGTTTGTACAGGGAAGCCAGCCCCAGCATTTT. Translated, it gives CAWSEGFVQGSQPQHF.

The chain carries TRBV5-1 and TRBJ2-3; 9 positions match TRBD2. After removal of 5 bases from V and 0 bases from J, the junction contained 7 bases not matched to a gene. The CDR3 contains 16 residues. Per the germline V gene, CDR1 is SGHRS and CDR2 is YFSETQ. The CDR3 nucleotides read TGCGCCAGCAGATTTCTAGCGGGGCTAAGCACAGATACGCAGTATTTT. It translates to CASRFLAGLSTDTQYF.

The chain has TRBV5-6 and TRBJ2-3; D is perhaps TRBD2 (6 bases). The CDR3 totals 16 residues. CDR1 and CDR2 (germline): SGHDT, YYEEEE. V was shortened by 4 bases and J by 3 bases, with 18 bases between the two germline ends. This chain's CDR3 is CASSPTRDGGTDTQYF. The CDR3 nucleotides are TGTGCCAGCAGCCCCACGCGGGACGGAGGAACAGATACGCAGTATTTT.

V is TRBV12-5 and J is TRBJ2-2; 12 nucleotides match TRBD1. V lost 0 bases to trimming and J lost 4 bases; unmatched junction nucleotides: 6. Germline V gene sequence: CDR1 LGHNT, CDR2 FRNRAP. The CDR3 length is 18 residues. In nucleotides, the CDR3 is TGTGCTAGTGGTTTGGTAGAGGGACAGGGGGCGCGCACCGGGGAGCTGTTTTTT. Protein product: CASGLVEGQGARTGELFF. Using reference TRBV12-5 and TRBJ2-2 for the parts outside the CDR3, the full variable domain is DARVTQTPRHKVTEMGQEVTMRCQPILGHNTVFWYRQTMMQGLELLAYFRNRAPLDDSGMPKDRFSAEMPDATLATLKIQPSEPRDSAVYFCASGLVEGQGARTGELFFGEGSRLTVL.

This chain joins TRBV28 and TRBJ2-5, with 8 bases fitting TRBD2. The CDR3 has 15 residues. V lost 3 bases to trimming and J lost 2 bases; unmatched junction nucleotides: 5. The V gene's germline CDR1 is MDHEN and CDR2 SYDVKM. CDR3 region: CASSLGRGEQETQYF. DNA for the CDR3: TGTGCCAGCAGTTTGGGGCGGGGGGAACAAGAGACCCAGTACTTC.

The chain has TRBV2 and TRBJ1-6; D unresolved. CDR1 and CDR2 (germline): SNHLY, FYNNEI. The CDR3 extends over 12 amino acids. V was clipped by 3 bases and J by 7 bases, with 4 bases between them. CDR3 nucleotide sequence: TGTGCCAGCAGTGAGTTCAATTCACCCCTCCACTTT. The encoded protein is CASSEFNSPLHF.

This clone was counted a few times. The chain has TRBV12-3 or TRBV12-4 and TRBJ1-2; D not certain. The CDR3 is 12 amino acids. Trimming took 10 bases from V and 4 from J, leaving 13 bases between them. CDR3 DNA: TGTGCCACCAGAACACAGATCTATGGCTACACCTTC. It is translated as CATRTQIYGYTF.

J is TRBJ2-3 and V is TRBV5-1; D remains unclear. The V gene lost 3 bases and the J gene lost 2 bases, with 10 bases spanning the gap. This CDR3 comprises 14 residues. The germline CDR1 and CDR2 sequences are SGHRS and YFSETQ. The CDR3 sequence: CASSSFSDTDTQYF. The DNA for the CDR3 is TGCGCCAGCAGCTCGTTTTCAGACACAGATACGCAGTATTTT. The full variable domain, its missing parts supplied by reference TRBV5-1 and TRBJ2-3, is KAGVTQTPRYLIKTRGQQVTLSCSPISGHRSVSWYQQTPGQGLQFLFEYFSETQRNKGNFPGRFSGRQFSNSRSEMNVSTLELGDSALYLCASSSFSDTDTQYFGPGTRLTVL.

Here the CDR3 DNA reads TGTGCCAGCAGTGAAATGGGGCAGGGTCAAAGCGAGCAGTACGTC. Translated: CASSEMGQGQSEQYV. This chain links TRBV2 with TRBJ2-7, with a weak D call TRBD1 (5 bases). Germline lookup yields CDR1 SNHLY and CDR2 FYNNEI. There are 15 residues in the CDR3. V was trimmed by 2 bases and J by 6 bases, leaving 17 bases between them.

The rearrangement links TRBV4-1 to TRBJ2-5; 14 bases match TRBD2. Trimming removed 1 base from V and 5 bases from J; junction bases left unmatched: 0. The CDR3 has 15 residues. Germline CDR1 MGHRA, CDR2 YSYEKL. CDR3 DNA: TGCGCCAGCAGCCAAGGGACTAGCGGGGGGGAGACCCAGTACTTC. This translates into CASSQGTSGGETQYF.